The 8 T cell receptor beta chains presented below share a single source sample, sequenced in a study of human T cells and chemical hapten exposure. TCRdb reprocessed the RACE reads via MiXCR and lists one record per CDR3 protein. The sample consists of 180,000 or so distinct CDR3 sequences, 14% of them appearing once. The time point was: patch test 1, 2 weeks after DPC sensitization. Treatment in this sample: therapeutic diphenylcyclopropenone sensitization with weekly scalp DPC. The source material was whole blood, sampled in connection with sensitization to the hapten diphenylcyclopropenone (DPC). The source is a woman in her 30s with alopecia areata. Some clones in this sample may be carry-over from other donors' samples.

The chain uses TRBV28 and TRBJ2-3; 9 bases match TRBD2. This CDR3 is 14 amino acids long. Per the germline V gene, CDR1 is MDHEN and CDR2 is SYDVKM. Losses at the gene ends were 6 bases for V and 6 bases for J; bases not matched to a gene: 7. The CDR3 here is CASRHSGGRDTQYF. The DNA of the CDR3 is TGTGCCAGCAGGCATAGCGGGGGCCGGGATACGCAGTATTTT.

The sample holds many counts of this clonotype. The chain recombines TRBV6-1 with TRBJ1-3; D uncertain. CDR1 is MNHNS and CDR2 is SASEGT in the germline V gene. Trimming took off 4 bases at V and 0 bases at J, with 7 bases between the two ends. The CDR3 is 14 residues long. CDR3 coding DNA: TGTGCCAGCAGTGCTGAATTCTCTGGAAACACCATATATTTT. Protein product: CASSAEFSGNTIYF.

At least ten counts were recorded for this clonotype. The chain links TRBV27 to TRBJ1-5, with D possibly being TRBD1 (5 bases). Germline V gene lookup returns CDR1 MNHEY and CDR2 SMNVEV (reference sequence). V lost 2 bases to trimming and J lost 5 bases, with 13 bases between them. The CDR3 loop spans 15 amino acids. The CDR3 DNA reads as TGTGCCAGCAGTTTAATGTCGGGGCAGGATCAGCCCCAGCATTTT. The encoded protein is CASSLMSGQDQPQHF.

This chain connects TRBV29-1 to TRBJ2-3, with 13 nucleotides matching TRBD2. Germline CDR1 and CDR2: SQVTM and ANQGSEA. The CDR3 covers 15 residues. V was pared by 4 bases and J by 2 bases, with 3 bases of the junction left unmatched. CDR3 coding DNA: TGCAGCGTTGTAGGACTAGCGGGGGCCACAGATACGCAGTATTTT. Translated, it gives CSVVGLAGATDTQYF.

This rearrangement joins TRBV7-9 to TRBJ2-1, with D possibly matching TRBD2 (5 bases). Trimming cost V 8 bases and J 0 bases, with 11 bases left between them. CDR3 length: 14 residues. Germline V gives CDR1 SEHNR, CDR2 FQNEAQ (reference sequence). CDR3 protein: CASPAGGSYNEQFF. Here the CDR3 DNA reads TGTGCCAGCCCTGCGGGTGGCTCCTACAATGAGCAGTTCTTC.

This clonotype was recorded a few times. The chain links TRBV20-1 to TRBJ1-2, with D unclear. V was pared by 2 bases and J by 5 bases, with 12 bases between. The CDR3 is 13 residues long. Per germline, CDR1 DFQATT and CDR2 SNEGSKA (reference sequence). The CDR3 protein is CSARLDSAYGYTF. The CDR3 DNA is TGCAGTGCTAGACTAGATTCGGCGTATGGCTACACCTTC.

The V call is TRBV6-1, the J call TRBJ2-3; 16 bases line up with TRBD2. This CDR3 is 18 amino acids long. V trimming: 7 bases; J trimming: 5 bases; junction bases outside the gene matches: 12. CDR1 is MNHNS and CDR2 is SASEGT in the germline V gene. The CDR3 is CASTKIPGLAGGRDTQYF. CDR3 DNA: TGTGCCAGCACTAAGATACCGGGACTAGCGGGAGGGAGAGATACGCAGTATTTT.

In DNA form, the CDR3 reads TGTGCCAGCAGTTTATCCCCAGTCCGGCGTTACAATGAGCAGTTCTTC. Its translation is CASSLSPVRRYNEQFF. The rearrangement uses TRBV28 and TRBJ2-1; D is undetermined. With 1 base removed from V and 4 bases from J, the gap between germline ends came to 14 bases. Germline CDR1 MDHEN, CDR2 SYDVKM. The CDR3 runs 16 residues. Full variable domain (rest looked up from reference TRBV28 and TRBJ2-1): DVKVTQSSRYLVKRTGEKVFLECVQDMDHENMFWYRQDPGLGLRLIYFSYDVKMKEKGDIPEGYSVSREKKERFSLILESASTNQTSMYLCASSLSPVRRYNEQFFGPGTRLTVL.